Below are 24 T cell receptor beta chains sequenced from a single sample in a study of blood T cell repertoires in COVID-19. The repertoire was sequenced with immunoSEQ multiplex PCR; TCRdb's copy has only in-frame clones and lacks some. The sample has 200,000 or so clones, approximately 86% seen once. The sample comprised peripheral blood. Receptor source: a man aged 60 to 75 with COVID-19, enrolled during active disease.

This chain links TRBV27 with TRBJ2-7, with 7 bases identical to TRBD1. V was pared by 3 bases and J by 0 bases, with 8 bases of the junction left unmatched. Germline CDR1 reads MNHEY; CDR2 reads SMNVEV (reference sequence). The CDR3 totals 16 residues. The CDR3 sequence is CASSFSGQQISYEQYF. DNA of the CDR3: TGTGCCAGCAGTTTTTCGGGACAGCAAATCTCCTACGAGCAGTACTTC.

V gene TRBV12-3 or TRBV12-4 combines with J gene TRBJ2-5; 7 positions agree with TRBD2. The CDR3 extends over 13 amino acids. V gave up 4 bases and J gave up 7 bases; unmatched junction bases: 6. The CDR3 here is CASSSPGRGTQYF. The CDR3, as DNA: TGTGCCAGCAGTTCCCCGGGGAGGGGGACCCAGTACTTC.

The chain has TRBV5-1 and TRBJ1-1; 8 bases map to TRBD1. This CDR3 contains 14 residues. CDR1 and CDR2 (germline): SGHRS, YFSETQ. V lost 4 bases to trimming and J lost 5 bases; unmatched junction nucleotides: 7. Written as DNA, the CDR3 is TGCGCCAGCAGCCCCACAGGGGGAGGAACTGAAGCTTTCTTT. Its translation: CASSPTGGGTEAFF. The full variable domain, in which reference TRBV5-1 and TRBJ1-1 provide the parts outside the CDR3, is KAGVTQTPRYLIKTRGQQVTLSCSPISGHRSVSWYQQTPGQGLQFLFEYFSETQRNKGNFPGRFSGRQFSNSRSEMNVSTLELGDSALYLCASSPTGGGTEAFFGQGTRLTVV.

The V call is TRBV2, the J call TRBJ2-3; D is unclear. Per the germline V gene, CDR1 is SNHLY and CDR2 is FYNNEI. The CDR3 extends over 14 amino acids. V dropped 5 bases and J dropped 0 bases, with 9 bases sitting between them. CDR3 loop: CASSKMGSTDTQYF. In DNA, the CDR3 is TGTGCCAGCAGTAAGATGGGCAGCACAGATACGCAGTATTTT.

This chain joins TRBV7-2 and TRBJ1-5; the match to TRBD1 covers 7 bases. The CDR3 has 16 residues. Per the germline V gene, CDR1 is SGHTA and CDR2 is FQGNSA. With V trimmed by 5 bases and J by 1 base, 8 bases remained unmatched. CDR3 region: CASSTSQGRSNQPQHF. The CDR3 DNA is TGTGCCAGCAGCACCTCACAGGGGAGAAGCAATCAGCCCCAGCATTTT.

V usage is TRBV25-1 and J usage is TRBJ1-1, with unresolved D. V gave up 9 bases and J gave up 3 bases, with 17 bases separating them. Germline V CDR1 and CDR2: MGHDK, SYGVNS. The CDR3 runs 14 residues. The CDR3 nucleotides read TGTGCCAGTACCCCATCCGGCCGGGACACTGAAGCTTTCTTT. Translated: CASTPSGRDTEAFF.

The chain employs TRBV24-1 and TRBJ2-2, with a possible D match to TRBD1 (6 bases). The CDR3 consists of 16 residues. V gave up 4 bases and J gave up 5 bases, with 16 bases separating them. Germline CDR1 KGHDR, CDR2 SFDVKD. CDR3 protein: CATSEVGLRGTGELFF. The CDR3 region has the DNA TGTGCCACCAGTGAGGTAGGCCTCAGGGGTACCGGGGAGCTGTTTTTT.

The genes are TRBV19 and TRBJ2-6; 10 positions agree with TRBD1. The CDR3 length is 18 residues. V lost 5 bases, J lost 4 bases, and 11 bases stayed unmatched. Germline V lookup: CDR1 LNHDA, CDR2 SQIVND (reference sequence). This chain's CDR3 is CASSPPGQGTGGANVLTF. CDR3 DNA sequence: TGTGCCAGTAGTCCGCCGGGACAGGGGACCGGAGGGGCCAACGTCCTGACTTTC.

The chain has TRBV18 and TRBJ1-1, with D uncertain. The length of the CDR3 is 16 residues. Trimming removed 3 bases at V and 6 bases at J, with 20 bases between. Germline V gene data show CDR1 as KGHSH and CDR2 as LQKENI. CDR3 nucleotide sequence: TGTGCCAGCTCACCCGAGCCGGGGAGGGCTGTATCTGAAGCTTTCTTT. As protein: CASSPEPGRAVSEAFF.

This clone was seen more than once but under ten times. CDR3 region: CASSTGSGNTIYF. CDR3 in DNA: TGTGCCAGCAGCACCGGCTCTGGAAACACCATATATTTT. This chain joins TRBV6-6 and TRBJ1-3; D gene ambiguous. Trimming shortened V by 6 bases and J by 0 bases, and 6 bases separated the two germline ends. This CDR3 region has 13 residues. CDR1 MNHNY and CDR2 SVGAGI come from the germline V gene (reference sequence).

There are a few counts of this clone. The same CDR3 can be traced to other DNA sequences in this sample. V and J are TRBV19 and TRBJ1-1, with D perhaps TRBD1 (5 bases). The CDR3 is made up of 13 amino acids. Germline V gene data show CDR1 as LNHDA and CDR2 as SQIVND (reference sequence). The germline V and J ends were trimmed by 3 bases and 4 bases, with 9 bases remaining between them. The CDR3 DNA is TGTGCCAGTAGTATCACGGGGGGCACTGAAGCTTTCTTT. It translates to CASSITGGTEAFF.

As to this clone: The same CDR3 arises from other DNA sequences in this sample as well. The CDR3 coding sequence is TGTGCCAGCAGCCAACAGGGCTATGGCTACACCTTC. Translated: CASSQQGYGYTF. The rearrangement links TRBV4-2 to TRBJ1-2, with D tentatively TRBD1 (5 bases). Trimming pared 2 bases from V and 4 bases from J, leaving 5 bases between. The CDR3 runs to 12 residues. In germline, CDR1 is LGHNA, CDR2 YNFKEQ.

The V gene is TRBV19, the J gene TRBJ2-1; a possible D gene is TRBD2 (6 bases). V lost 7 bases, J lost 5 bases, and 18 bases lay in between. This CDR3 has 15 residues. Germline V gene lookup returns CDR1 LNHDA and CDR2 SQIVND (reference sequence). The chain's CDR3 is CASTDRGSRDNEQFF. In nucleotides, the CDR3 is TGTGCCAGTACCGATCGGGGGAGTAGGGACAATGAGCAGTTCTTC.

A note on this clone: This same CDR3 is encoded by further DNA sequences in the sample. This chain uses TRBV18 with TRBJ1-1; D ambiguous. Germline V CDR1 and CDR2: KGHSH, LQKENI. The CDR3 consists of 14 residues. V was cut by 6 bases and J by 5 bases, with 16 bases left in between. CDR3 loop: CASSPRGEGTEAFF. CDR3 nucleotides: TGTGCCAGCTCGCCGCGAGGCGAGGGTACTGAAGCTTTCTTT.

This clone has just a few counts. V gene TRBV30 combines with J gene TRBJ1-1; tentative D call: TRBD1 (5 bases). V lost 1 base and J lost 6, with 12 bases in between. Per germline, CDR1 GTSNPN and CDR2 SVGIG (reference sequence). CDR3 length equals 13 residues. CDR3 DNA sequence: TGTGCCTGGAGTGGGGGGGTAGGGGCTGAAGCTTTCTTT. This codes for CAWSGGVGAEAFF.

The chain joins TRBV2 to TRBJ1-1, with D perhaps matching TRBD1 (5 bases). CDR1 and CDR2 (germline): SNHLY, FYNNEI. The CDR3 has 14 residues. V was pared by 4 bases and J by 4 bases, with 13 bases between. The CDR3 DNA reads TGTGCCAGCAGTGCCCAGGGTATCGGCACTGAAGCTTTCTTT. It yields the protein CASSAQGIGTEAFF.

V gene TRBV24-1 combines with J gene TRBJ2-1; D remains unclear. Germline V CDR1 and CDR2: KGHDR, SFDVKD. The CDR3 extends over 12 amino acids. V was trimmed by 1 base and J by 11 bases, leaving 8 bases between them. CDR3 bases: TGTGCCACCAGTGATTTAGTCAGTCAGCAGTTCTTC. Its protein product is CATSDLVSQQFF.

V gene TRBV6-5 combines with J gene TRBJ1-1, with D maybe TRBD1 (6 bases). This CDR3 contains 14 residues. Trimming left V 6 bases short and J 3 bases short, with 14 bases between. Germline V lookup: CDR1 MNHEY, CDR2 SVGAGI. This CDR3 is CASSPGGLDTEAFF. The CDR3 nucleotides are TGTGCCAGCAGCCCGGGGGGGCTGGACACTGAAGCTTTCTTT.

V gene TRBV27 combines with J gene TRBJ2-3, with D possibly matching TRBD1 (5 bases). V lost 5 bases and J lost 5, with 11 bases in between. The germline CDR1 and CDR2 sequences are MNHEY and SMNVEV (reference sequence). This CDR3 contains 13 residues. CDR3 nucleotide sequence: TGTGCCAGCAGTAAGCAGGGTGGAGATACGCAGTATTTT. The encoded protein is CASSKQGGDTQYF.

CDR3 nucleotides: TGCGCCAGCAGCTCGGGACAGGGGAATTCACCCCTCCACTTT. This encodes CASSSGQGNSPLHF. This chain uses TRBV5-1 with TRBJ1-6; 10 bases map to TRBD1. The J segment lost 7 bases and the V segment lost 3 bases, leaving 1 base of the junction unmatched. CDR3 length: 14 residues. Germline loops: CDR1 SGHRS, CDR2 YFSETQ. Complete variable domain (other parts from reference TRBV5-1 and TRBJ1-6): KAGVTQTPRYLIKTRGQQVTLSCSPISGHRSVSWYQQTPGQGLQFLFEYFSETQRNKGNFPGRFSGRQFSNSRSEMNVSTLELGDSALYLCASSSGQGNSPLHFGNGTRLTVT.

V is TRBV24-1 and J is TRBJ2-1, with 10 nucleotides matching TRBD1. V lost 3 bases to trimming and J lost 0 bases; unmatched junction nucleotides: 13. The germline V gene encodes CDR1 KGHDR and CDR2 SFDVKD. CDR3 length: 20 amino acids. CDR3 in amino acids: CATSDQFRDRGRSSYNEQFF. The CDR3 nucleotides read TGTGCCACCAGTGATCAGTTCCGGGACAGGGGTCGGAGCTCCTACAATGAGCAGTTCTTC.

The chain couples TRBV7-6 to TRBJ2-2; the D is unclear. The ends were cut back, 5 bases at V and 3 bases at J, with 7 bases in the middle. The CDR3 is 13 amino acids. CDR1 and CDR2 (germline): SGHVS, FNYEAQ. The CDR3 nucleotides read TGTGCCAGCAGCGCCCGAGACACCGGGGAGCTGTTTTTT. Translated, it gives CASSARDTGELFF.

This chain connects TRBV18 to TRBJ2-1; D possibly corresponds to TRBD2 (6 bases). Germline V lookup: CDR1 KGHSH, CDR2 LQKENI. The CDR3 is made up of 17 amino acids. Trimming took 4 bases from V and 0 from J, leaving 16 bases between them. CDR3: CASSLLGGPSSYNEQFF. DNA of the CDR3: TGTGCCAGCTCACTCCTGGGGGGACCGAGCTCCTACAATGAGCAGTTCTTC.

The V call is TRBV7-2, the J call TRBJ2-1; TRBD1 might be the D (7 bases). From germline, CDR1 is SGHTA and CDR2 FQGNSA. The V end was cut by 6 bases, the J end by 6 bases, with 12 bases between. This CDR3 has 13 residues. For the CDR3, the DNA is TGTGCCAGCAGTTACAGGGGACTCAATGAGCAGTTCTTC. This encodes CASSYRGLNEQFF. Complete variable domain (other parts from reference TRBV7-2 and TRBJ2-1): GAGVSQSPSNKVTEKGKDVELRCDPISGHTALYWYRQSLGQGLEFLIYFQGNSAPDKSGLPSDRFSAERTGGSVSTLTIQRTQQEDSAVYLCASSYRGLNEQFFGPGTRLTVL.